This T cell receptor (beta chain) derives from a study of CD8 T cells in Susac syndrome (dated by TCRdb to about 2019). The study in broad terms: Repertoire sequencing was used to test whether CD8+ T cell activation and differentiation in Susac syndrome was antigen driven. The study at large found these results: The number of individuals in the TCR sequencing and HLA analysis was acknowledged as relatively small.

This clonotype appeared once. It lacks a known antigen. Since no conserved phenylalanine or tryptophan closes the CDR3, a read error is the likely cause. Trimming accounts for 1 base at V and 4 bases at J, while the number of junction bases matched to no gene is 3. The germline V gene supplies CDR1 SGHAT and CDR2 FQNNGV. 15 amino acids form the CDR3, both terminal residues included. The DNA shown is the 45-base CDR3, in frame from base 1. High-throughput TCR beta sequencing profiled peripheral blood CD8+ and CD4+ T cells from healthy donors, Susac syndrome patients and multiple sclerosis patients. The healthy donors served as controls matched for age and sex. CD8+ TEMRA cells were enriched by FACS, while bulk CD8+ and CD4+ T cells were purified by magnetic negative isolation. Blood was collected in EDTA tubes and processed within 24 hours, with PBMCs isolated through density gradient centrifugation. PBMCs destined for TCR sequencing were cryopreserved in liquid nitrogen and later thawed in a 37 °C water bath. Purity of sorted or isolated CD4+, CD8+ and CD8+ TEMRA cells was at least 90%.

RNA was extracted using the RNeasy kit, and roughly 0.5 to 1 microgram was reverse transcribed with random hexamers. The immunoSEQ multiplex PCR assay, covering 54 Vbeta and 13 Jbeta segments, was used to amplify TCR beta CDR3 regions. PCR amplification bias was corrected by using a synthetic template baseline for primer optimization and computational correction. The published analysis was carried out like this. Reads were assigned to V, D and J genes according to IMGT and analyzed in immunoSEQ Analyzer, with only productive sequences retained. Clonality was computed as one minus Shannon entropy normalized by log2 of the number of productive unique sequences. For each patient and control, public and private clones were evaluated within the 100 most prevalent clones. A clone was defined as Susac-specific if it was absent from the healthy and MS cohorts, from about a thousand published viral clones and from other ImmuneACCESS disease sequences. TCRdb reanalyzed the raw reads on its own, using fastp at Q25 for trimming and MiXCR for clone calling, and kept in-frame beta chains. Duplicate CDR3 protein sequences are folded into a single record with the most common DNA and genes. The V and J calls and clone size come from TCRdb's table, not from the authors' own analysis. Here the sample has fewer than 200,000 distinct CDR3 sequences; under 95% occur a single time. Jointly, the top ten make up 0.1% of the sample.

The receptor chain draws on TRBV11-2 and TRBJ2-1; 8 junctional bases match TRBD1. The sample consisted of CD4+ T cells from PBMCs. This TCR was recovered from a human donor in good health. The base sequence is TGTGCCAGCAGCTTAGGAAGGACAGGGTACAATGAGCAGTTCCTC. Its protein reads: CASSLGRTGYNEQFL.